The next 2 T cell receptor beta chains were all read from a single sample in a study of tumor-infiltrating lymphocytes in localized non-small cell lung cancer. The repertoire was sequenced with immunoSEQ multiplex PCR; TCRdb's copy has only in-frame clones and lacks some. The sample carries about 10,000 clones, about 62% recorded once. The specimen was uninvolved lung tissue not adjacent to the tumor. All receptors derive from a human donor with non-small cell lung cancer.

The gene calls are TRBV5-1 and TRBJ1-5; possibly TRBD1 for D (5 bases). The CDR3 covers 14 residues. V was pared by 1 base and J by 6 bases, with 11 bases between. Per germline, CDR1 SGHRS and CDR2 YFSETQ. The chain's CDR3 is CASSLMQGSQPQHF. The CDR3 DNA reads TGCGCCAGCAGCTTGATGCAGGGTAGTCAGCCCCAGCATTTT.

The genes are TRBV7-9 and TRBJ1-2; tentative D call: TRBD1 (5 bases). Trimming took off 1 base at V and 2 bases at J, with 11 bases between the two ends. The CDR3 runs 15 residues. Germline CDR1 SEHNR, CDR2 FQNEAQ (reference sequence). The CDR3 reads CASSLDGGANYGYTF. CDR3 coding DNA: TGTGCCAGCAGCTTAGATGGGGGTGCCAACTATGGCTACACCTTC.